The 16 T cell receptor beta chains below were found in one sample sequenced in a study of cytomegalovirus exposure and HLA in healthy donors. 60 Vbeta and 13 Jbeta primers were used in PCR. Sequencing was performed with immunoSEQ multiplex PCR; in TCRdb, only in-frame clones are kept and a portion is missing. This repertoire shows 100,000 or so clones, 69% found once; its top ten account for 3.2%. Sequenced sample: PBMCs. Receptors originate from a man aged 25-45 years in good health and CMV-seronegative.

The chain uses TRBV5-4 and TRBJ1-1, with 10 positions matching TRBD1. V lost 4 bases and J lost 11; bases outside the gene matches: 11. Germline-derived CDR1 and CDR2 are SGHNT and YYREEE (reference sequence). The CDR3 is 14 residues long. CDR3 sequence reads: CASSLMGQGSQAFF. CDR3 nucleotides: TGTGCCAGCAGCCTAATGGGACAGGGGTCTCAGGCTTTCTTT.

The chain uses TRBV19 and TRBJ2-2; tentative D call: TRBD1 (8 bases). V was trimmed by 8 bases and J by 4 bases, leaving 20 bases between them. CDR1 LNHDA and CDR2 SQIVND come from the germline V gene (reference sequence). The CDR3 has 16 residues. This chain's CDR3 is CASVGGGTGVTGELFF. DNA of the CDR3: TGTGCCAGTGTGGGGGGAGGGACAGGTGTCACCGGGGAGCTGTTTTTT. The whole variable domain, remainder taken from reference TRBV19 and TRBJ2-2, is DGGITQSPKYLFRKEGQNVTLSCEQNLNHDAMYWYRQDPGQGLRLIYYSQIVNDFQKGDIAEGYSVSREKKESFPLTVTSAQKNPTAFYLCASVGGGTGVTGELFFGEGSRLTVL.

The chain combines TRBV13 with TRBJ1-2; tentative D call: TRBD1 (6 bases). CDR1 PRHDT and CDR2 FYEKMQ come from the germline V gene (reference sequence). The CDR3 extends over 14 amino acids. V lost 3 bases, J lost 8 bases, and 16 bases lay in between. CDR3 DNA: TGTGCCAGCAGCTTTTCGGGAACAGGGCCAGGCTACACCTTC. Its protein is CASSFSGTGPGYTF.

The sample holds a few counts of this clone. The chain employs TRBV18 and TRBJ2-1; TRBD2 matches 9 bases. The CDR3 is made up of 15 amino acids. Germline V gives CDR1 KGHSH, CDR2 LQKENI. V dropped 3 bases and J dropped 7; count of bases not matched to a gene: 7. CDR3 loop: CASSPAAGGWNEQFF. In nucleotides, the CDR3 is TGTGCCAGCTCACCTGCGGCGGGAGGGTGGAATGAGCAGTTCTTC.

The chain uses TRBV29-1 and TRBJ2-3; 13 bases agree with TRBD2. V shed 6 bases and J 4 bases; nucleotides not matched to a gene: 4. CDR3 length: 14 amino acids. CDR1 and CDR2 (germline): SQVTM, ANQGSEA. CDR3 coding DNA: TGCAGCGTCGGACTAGCGGGAGCCGCAGATACGCAGTATTTT. As protein: CSVGLAGAADTQYF.

The genes are TRBV2 and TRBJ2-5, with 9 bases aligning to TRBD1. J gave up 5 bases and V 4 bases, and 11 bases lay outside the gene matches. This CDR3 region has 16 residues. Germline loops: CDR1 SNHLY, CDR2 FYNNEI. CDR3 in amino acids: CASSALRDRVLETQYF. For the CDR3, the DNA is TGTGCCAGCAGTGCCCTCCGGGACAGGGTTTTGGAGACCCAGTACTTC.

In this sample, this clone turned up a few times. V is TRBV15 and J is TRBJ2-4, with a tentative D call TRBD1 (6 bases). Trimming shortened V by 3 bases and J by 0 bases, and 9 bases separated the two germline ends. Germline lookup yields CDR1 LNHNV and CDR2 YYDKDF (reference sequence). The CDR3 covers 15 residues. The CDR3 protein is CATSRDSLAKNIQYF. The CDR3 bases are TGTGCCACCAGCAGGGACAGTCTAGCCAAAAACATTCAGTACTTC.

V gene TRBV2 combines with J gene TRBJ1-1; TRBD1 agrees at 10 bases. Unmatched junction bases numbered 14, after V lost 6 bases and J lost 4 bases. The germline V gene encodes CDR1 SNHLY and CDR2 FYNNEI. CDR3 length equals 17 residues. CDR3 DNA: TGTGCCAGCAGCCGCACTGGACAGGGGGTGACGGGCACTGAAGCTTTCTTT. Residues: CASSRTGQGVTGTEAFF.

The chain couples TRBV6-5 to TRBJ2-5, with D hard to call. The J call may be in error: the DNA end matches TRBJ2-7 better. This CDR3 has 16 amino acids. In germline, CDR1 is MNHEY, CDR2 SVGAGI. CDR3 sequence (DNA): TGTGCCAGCAGTTACTCGGTTCCTTCCTCCCCCTACGAGCAGTACTTC. Translating it yields CASSYSVPSSPYEQYF.

The chain carries TRBV5-5 and TRBJ2-3; the D is unclear. Germline CDR1 is SGHKS and CDR2 is YYEKEE (reference sequence). This CDR3 region has 16 residues. V lost 0 bases, J lost 2 bases, and 13 bases lay in between. The CDR3 protein is CASSLAVDFLTDTQYF. CDR3 sequence (DNA): TGTGCCAGCAGCTTGGCCGTCGACTTCCTCACAGATACGCAGTATTTT.

CDR3 loop: CASSARQGGSYEQYF. CDR3 nucleotide sequence: TGCGCCAGCAGCGCCCGACAGGGGGGCTCCTACGAGCAGTACTTC. The J gene is TRBJ2-7, the V gene TRBV5-1; 9 bases align to TRBD1. In germline, CDR1 is SGHRS, CDR2 YFSETQ. This CDR3 has 15 amino acids. Trimming cost V 4 bases and J 0 bases; bases outside gene matches: 5. Full variable domain (missing parts from reference TRBV5-1 and TRBJ2-7): KAGVTQTPRYLIKTRGQQVTLSCSPISGHRSVSWYQQTPGQGLQFLFEYFSETQRNKGNFPGRFSGRQFSNSRSEMNVSTLELGDSALYLCASSARQGGSYEQYFGPGTRLTVT.

In this sample, this clone turned up a few times. The CDR3 nucleotides read TGTGCCAGCAGCACTCAACAGGGGGCTGATGGCTACACCTTC. As protein: CASSTQQGADGYTF. The genes are TRBV9 and TRBJ1-2, with 9 nucleotides matching TRBD1. CDR1 and CDR2 (germline): SGDLS, YYNGEE. The V and J ends lost 4 bases and 6 bases, in that order; junction bases with no gene match: 7. CDR3 length equals 14 residues. Based on the CDR3 plus reference TRBV9 and TRBJ1-2, the full variable domain is DSGVTQTPKHLITATGQRVTLRCSPRSGDLSVYWYQQSLDQGLQFLIQYYNGEERAKGNILERFSAQQFPDLHSELNLSSLELGDSALYFCASSTQQGADGYTFGSGTRLTVV.

The genes are TRBV11-2 and TRBJ2-5; maybe TRBD2 (6 bases). The CDR3 has 15 residues. Deletions cut 1 base from V and 5 bases from J, with 14 bases between. Germline lookup yields CDR1 SGHAT and CDR2 FQNNGV. The CDR3 is CASSLVPLAGETQYF. The CDR3 coding sequence is TGTGCCAGCAGCTTAGTTCCACTAGCAGGGGAGACCCAGTACTTC.

V is TRBV5-1 and J is TRBJ1-1; 7 bases match TRBD1. The CDR3 spans 16 residues. CDR1 and CDR2 from the germline V gene are SGHRS and YFSETQ. After removal of 0 bases from V and 0 bases from J, the junction contained 5 bases not matched to a gene. CDR3 residues: CASSLERGQVNTEAFF. The DNA of the CDR3 is TGCGCCAGCAGCTTGGAACGCGGACAGGTGAACACTGAAGCTTTCTTT.

This clone turned up a few times. The chain uses TRBV9 and TRBJ1-4; 7 nucleotides line up with TRBD1. From germline, CDR1 is SGDLS and CDR2 YYNGEE. The CDR3 spans 14 residues. The V and J ends lost 5 bases and 8 bases, in that order; junction bases with no gene match: 9. CDR3 nucleotide sequence: TGTGCCAGCAGGCGGGACAGAAAACCCGAAAAACTGTTTTTT. It encodes CASRRDRKPEKLFF.

The chain carries TRBV5-1 and TRBJ1-1; D uncertain. The V end lost 0 bases, the J end lost 3 bases, and 12 bases lay between the germline ends. Looked up from germline, CDR1 is SGHRS and CDR2 is YFSETQ. The CDR3 extends over 15 amino acids. Here the CDR3 DNA reads TGCGCCAGCAGCTTGGCTCGTGGCTCCCACACTGAAGCTTTCTTT. It is translated as CASSLARGSHTEAFF. The full variable domain, in which reference TRBV5-1 and TRBJ1-1 provide the parts outside the CDR3, is KAGVTQTPRYLIKTRGQQVTLSCSPISGHRSVSWYQQTPGQGLQFLFEYFSETQRNKGNFPGRFSGRQFSNSRSEMNVSTLELGDSALYLCASSLARGSHTEAFFGQGTRLTVV.